This TCR beta chain derives from a study of blood T cell repertoires in COVID-19. In the study overall: COVID-19 samples, acute and convalescent, were from the United States, Italy and Spain.

Per the study methods: For nucleated cells, counts were estimated from reference gene primer amplification. Clones were sequenced by immunoSEQ multiplex PCR, and TCRdb holds only the in-frame ones, with some missing. V, J and clone size are taken as reported in that table, and D and trimming were inferred from the DNA itself. The table lists over 250,000 clones, approximately 83% of them singletons, with about 14% in the top ten. The receptor was isolated from a human donor in a cohort sampled during active COVID-19. The sample comprised peripheral blood.

CDR3 DNA sequence: TGTGCCAGCTCACCCCGGACAACAGGTTTTTCAAATTCACCCCTCCACTTT. It encodes CASSPRTTGFSNSPLHF. The V gene is TRBV18, the J gene TRBJ1-6, with D possibly matching TRBD1 (5 bases). This CDR3 is built from 17 residues. The germline V gene encodes CDR1 KGHSH and CDR2 LQKENI. V lost 3 bases to trimming and J lost 7 bases, with 19 bases between them.